This TCR beta chain originates from a study of brain metastases from non-small cell lung cancer. Study-level results: T-cell infiltration was lower in brain metastases than primaries (P < 0.001).

As regards this clone: Its target is unknown.

CDR3 length: 14 amino acids. Deletions cut 5 bases from V and 0 bases from J, with 10 bases between. CDR1 is KGHSH and CDR2 is LQKENI in the germline V gene. The method was immunoSEQ multiplex PCR; TCRdb's version includes in-frame clones alone and lacks a portion of them. This sample has roughly 3,200 clones, with over 70% found just once. This clonotype was obtained from a donor at least 40 years old with non-small cell lung cancer. This sequence joins TRBV18 and TRBJ1-1; D unclear. Sequencing used tissue from a brain metastasis. The CDR3 region is CASSSVGMNTEAFF. CDR3 DNA sequence: TGTGCCAGCTCATCAGTAGGGATGAACACTGAAGCTTTCTTT.